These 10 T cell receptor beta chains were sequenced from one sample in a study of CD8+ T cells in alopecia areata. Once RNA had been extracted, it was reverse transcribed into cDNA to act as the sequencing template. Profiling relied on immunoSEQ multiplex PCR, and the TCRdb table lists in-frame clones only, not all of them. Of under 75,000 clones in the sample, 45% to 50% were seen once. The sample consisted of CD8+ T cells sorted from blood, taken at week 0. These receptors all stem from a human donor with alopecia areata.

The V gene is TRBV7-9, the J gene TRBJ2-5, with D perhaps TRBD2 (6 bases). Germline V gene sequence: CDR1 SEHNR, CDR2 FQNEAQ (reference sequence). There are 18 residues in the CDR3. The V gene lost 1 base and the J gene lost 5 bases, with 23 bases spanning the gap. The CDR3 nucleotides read TGTGCCAGCAGCTTAGAGGTGAGGGTAGCGGCCCCAACGGAGACCCAGTACTTC. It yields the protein CASSLEVRVAAPTETQYF.

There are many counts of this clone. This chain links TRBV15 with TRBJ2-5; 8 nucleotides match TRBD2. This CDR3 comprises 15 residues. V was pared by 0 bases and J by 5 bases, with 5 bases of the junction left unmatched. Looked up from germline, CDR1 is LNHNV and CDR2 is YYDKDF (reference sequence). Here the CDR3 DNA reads TGTGCCACCAGCAGAGAGGCGGGAGGCGGGGAGACCCAGTACTTC. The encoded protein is CATSREAGGGETQYF.

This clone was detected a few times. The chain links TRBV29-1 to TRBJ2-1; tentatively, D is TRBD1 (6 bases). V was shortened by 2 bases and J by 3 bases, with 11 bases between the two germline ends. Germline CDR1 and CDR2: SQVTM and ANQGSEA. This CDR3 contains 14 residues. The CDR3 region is CSVELGALYNEQFF. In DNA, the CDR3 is TGCAGCGTTGAACTGGGGGCACTCTACAATGAGCAGTTCTTC.

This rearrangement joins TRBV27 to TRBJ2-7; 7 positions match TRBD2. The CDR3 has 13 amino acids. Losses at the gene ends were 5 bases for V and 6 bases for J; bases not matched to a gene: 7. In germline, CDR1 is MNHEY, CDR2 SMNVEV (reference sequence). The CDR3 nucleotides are TGTGCCAGCAGTCGGACTAGTAGGGTCGAGCAGTACTTC. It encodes CASSRTSRVEQYF.

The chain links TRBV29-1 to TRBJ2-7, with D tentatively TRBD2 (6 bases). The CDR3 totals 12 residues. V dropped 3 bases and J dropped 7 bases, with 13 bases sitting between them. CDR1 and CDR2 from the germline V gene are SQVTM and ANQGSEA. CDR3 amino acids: CSVEEGRGEQYF. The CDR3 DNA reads TGCAGCGTTGAGGAGGGCCGGGGGGAGCAGTACTTC.

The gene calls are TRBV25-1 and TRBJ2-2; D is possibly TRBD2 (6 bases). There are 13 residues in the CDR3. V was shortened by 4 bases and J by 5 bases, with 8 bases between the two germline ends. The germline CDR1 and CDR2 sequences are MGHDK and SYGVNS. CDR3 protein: CASSGSGTGELFF. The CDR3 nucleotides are TGTGCCAGCAGTGGAAGCGGGACCGGGGAGCTGTTTTTT.

The CDR3 DNA follows: TGTGCCAGCAGGTGGACTTCATACGAGCAGTACTTC. This gives the protein CASRWTSYEQYF. V gene TRBV2 combines with J gene TRBJ2-7, with a possible D match to TRBD2 (5 bases). Germline V gene lookup returns CDR1 SNHLY and CDR2 FYNNEI. The CDR3 is 12 residues long. V lost 6 bases, J lost 4 bases, and 10 bases lay in between.

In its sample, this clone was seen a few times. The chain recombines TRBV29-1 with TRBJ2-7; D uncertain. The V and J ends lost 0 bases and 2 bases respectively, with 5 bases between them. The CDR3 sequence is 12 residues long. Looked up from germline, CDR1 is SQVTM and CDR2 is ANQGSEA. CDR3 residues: CSVEEAPYEQYF. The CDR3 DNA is TGCAGCGTTGAAGAGGCGCCCTACGAGCAGTACTTC.

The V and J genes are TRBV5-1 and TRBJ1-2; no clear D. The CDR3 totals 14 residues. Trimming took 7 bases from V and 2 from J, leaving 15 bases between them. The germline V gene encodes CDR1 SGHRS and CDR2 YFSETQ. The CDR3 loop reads CASATGYGNYGYTF. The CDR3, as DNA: TGCGCCAGCGCGACGGGTTACGGAAACTATGGCTACACCTTC.

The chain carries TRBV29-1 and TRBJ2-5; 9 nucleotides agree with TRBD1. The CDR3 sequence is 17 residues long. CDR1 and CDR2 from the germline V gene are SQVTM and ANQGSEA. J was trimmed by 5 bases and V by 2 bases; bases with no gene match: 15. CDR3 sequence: CSVEIPRPTGGVETQYF. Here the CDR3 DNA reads TGCAGCGTTGAAATTCCGCGGCCGACAGGGGGGGTGGAGACCCAGTACTTC.